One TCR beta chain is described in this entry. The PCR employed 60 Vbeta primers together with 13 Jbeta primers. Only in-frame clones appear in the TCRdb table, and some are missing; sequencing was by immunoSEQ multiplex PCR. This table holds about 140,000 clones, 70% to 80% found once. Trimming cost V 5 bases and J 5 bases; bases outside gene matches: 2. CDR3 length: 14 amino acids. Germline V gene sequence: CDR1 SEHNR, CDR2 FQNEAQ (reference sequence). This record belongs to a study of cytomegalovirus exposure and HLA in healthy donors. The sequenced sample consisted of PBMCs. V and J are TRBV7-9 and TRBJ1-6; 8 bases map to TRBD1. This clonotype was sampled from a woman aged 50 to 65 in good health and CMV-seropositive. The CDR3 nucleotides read TGTGCCAGCAGCCCAGGGGGCCATAATTCACCCCTCCACTTT. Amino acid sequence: CASSPGGHNSPLHF.